These T cell receptor beta chains were read from a single sample in a study of shared clonotypes between healthy human individuals. Some clones are missing from TCRdb's copy, which holds only in-frame ones; the method was immunoSEQ multiplex PCR. The data show about 730,000 clones, approximately 77% seen once. Source material: memory CD4+ T cells sorted from blood. The receptors originated from a woman in her twenties or thirties in good health. Each CDR3 is given with its conserved first and last residue. The order of the fields is D gene, J gene, V gene, clone size, CDR3 protein, CDR3 DNA. A D gene is named only where the DNA matches it firmly. Clone sizes are given selectively: once, few, many, or a class where the clone is expanded.

. TRBJ2-7 TRBV20-1 . CSGLQGREQYF TGCAGTGGATTACAGGGTCGCGAGCAGTACTTC
. TRBJ2-5 TRBV15 . CATSSGLRPVETQYF TGTGCCACCAGCAGTGGATTGCGCCCGGTGGAGACCCAGTACTTC
. TRBJ2-7 TRBV28 . CASSVVGYEQYF TGTGCCAGCAGCGTTGTCGGGTACGAGCAGTACTTC
. TRBJ2-2 TRBV7-7 few CASSLVVGNTGELFF TGTGCCAGCAGCTTAGTCGTCGGGAACACCGGGGAGCTGTTTTTT
. TRBJ2-5 TRBV5-1 few CASSRLVGTETQYF TGCGCCAGCAGCCGCTTGGTGGGAACAGAGACCCAGTACTTC
. TRBJ1-4 TRBV5-1 . CASRSADGEKLFF TGCGCCAGCAGATCCGCGGATGGCGAAAAACTGTTTTTT
TRBD2 TRBJ2-6 TRBV19 few CASSLRPLAGPVVGANVLTF TGTGCCAGTAGTCTCCGGCCCTTAGCGGGACCCGTAGTTGGGGCCAACGTCCTGACTTTC
TRBD2 TRBJ2-1 TRBV6-6 once CASSFRTSNNEQFF TGTGCCAGCAGTTTCCGGACTAGCAACAATGAGCAGTTCTTC
. TRBJ2-2 TRBV28 . CASSFGRWGPNTGELFF TGTGCCAGCAGTTTTGGGAGGTGGGGCCCGAACACCGGGGAGCTGTTTTTT
. TRBJ2-2 TRBV27 . CASSRLAQAKTGELFF TGTGCCAGCAGCCGCCTGGCGCAGGCAAAGACCGGGGAGCTGTTTTTT
TRBD1 TRBJ1-1 TRBV7-2 . CASSDTTGGDTEAFF TGTGCCAGCAGCGACACGACAGGGGGTGACACTGAAGCTTTCTTT
. TRBJ2-7 TRBV7-7 . CASSLLGSYEQYF TGTGCCAGCAGCTTATTAGGTTCCTACGAGCAGTACTTC
TRBD1 TRBJ2-7 TRBV7-8 . CASSARTGGPYEQYF TGTGCCAGCAGCGCACGGACAGGGGGACCCTACGAGCAGTACTTC
. TRBJ1-5 TRBV27 . CASSGTWGTDYSNQPQHF TGTGCCAGCTCCGGAACATGGGGAACAGACTATAGCAATCAGCCCCAGCATTTT
. TRBJ1-5 TRBV6-1 . CASITAGRNQPQHF TGTGCCAGCATTACCGCAGGCCGCAATCAGCCCCAGCATTTT
. TRBJ1-5 TRBV6-1 . CASSDQVNSLQPQHF TGTGCCAGCAGTGATCAGGTGAACAGTCTTCAGCCCCAGCATTTT
TRBD1 TRBJ1-3 TRBV28 once CASSPHTGQGILPGNTIYF TGTGCCAGCAGTCCTCACACGGGACAGGGTATACTCCCTGGAAACACCATATATTTT
. TRBJ1-1 TRBV10-3 . CAIMRGSRSTEAFF TGTGCCATCATGAGGGGTTCCCGGAGCACTGAAGCTTTCTTT
. TRBJ2-7 TRBV6-5 . CASSYEKDSYEQYF TGTGCCAGCAGTTACGAGAAGGATTCCTACGAGCAGTACTTC
. TRBJ2-5 TRBV19 once CASSQRTWGGRLGKRETQYF TGTGCCAGTAGTCAAAGGACGTGGGGGGGGCGCTTGGGAAAGAGAGAGACCCAGTACTTC
TRBD2 TRBJ2-1 TRBV19 . CASSGASGKIYNEQFF TGTGCCAGTAGTGGGGCTAGCGGGAAGATCTACAATGAGCAGTTCTTC
. TRBJ2-7 TRBV25-1 . CASSERAGLSEQYF TGTGCCAGCAGTGAACGGGCAGGGCTAAGCGAGCAGTACTTC